The source of this T cell receptor (beta chain) is a study of T-cell reconstitution after alpha-beta-depleted transplantation in children. Unique molecular identifiers were incorporated into the prepared TCRbeta library. TCRdb reprocessed the PCR reads via MiXCR and lists one record per CDR3 protein. Here the sample spans some 290,000 distinct CDR3 sequences, 9.9% being singletons. CDR1 is SGHKS and CDR2 is YYEKEE in the germline V gene (reference sequence). With 3 bases clipped from V and 4 bases from J, the junction kept 7 bases outside the gene matches. The CDR3 is made up of 17 amino acids. The chain carries TRBV5-5 and TRBJ2-1; 13 bases are shared with TRBD2. The TCR was taken from a human donor who donated a stem cell graft to a child with SCID. Source: PBMCs from the stem cell graft donor, taken from the stem cell graft. CDR3 residues: CASSSGLAGSPYNEQFF. In DNA form, the CDR3 reads TGTGCCAGCAGCTCGGGACTAGCGGGGAGCCCGTACAATGAGCAGTTCTTC.